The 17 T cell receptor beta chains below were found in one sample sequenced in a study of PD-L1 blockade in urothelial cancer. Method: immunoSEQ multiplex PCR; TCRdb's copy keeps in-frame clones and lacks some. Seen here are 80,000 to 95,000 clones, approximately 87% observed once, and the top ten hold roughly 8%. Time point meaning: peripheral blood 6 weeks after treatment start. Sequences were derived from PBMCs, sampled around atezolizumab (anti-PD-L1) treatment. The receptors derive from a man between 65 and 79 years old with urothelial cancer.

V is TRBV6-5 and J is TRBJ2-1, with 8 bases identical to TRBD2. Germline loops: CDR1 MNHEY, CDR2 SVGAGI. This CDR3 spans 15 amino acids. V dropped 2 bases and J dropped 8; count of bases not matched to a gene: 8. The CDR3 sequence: CASSYGAGEADEQFF. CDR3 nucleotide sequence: TGTGCCAGCAGTTACGGAGCGGGAGAAGCGGATGAGCAGTTCTTC.

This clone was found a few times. The CDR3 here is CASSERTENTEAFF. CDR3 coding DNA: TGTGCCAGCAGTGAGAGGACAGAGAACACTGAAGCTTTCTTT. V and J are TRBV6-1 and TRBJ1-1, with TRBD1 as a possible D gene (6 bases). The CDR3 consists of 14 residues. Germline V gene lookup returns CDR1 MNHNS and CDR2 SASEGT. Trimming took 3 bases from V and 1 from J, leaving 9 bases between them.

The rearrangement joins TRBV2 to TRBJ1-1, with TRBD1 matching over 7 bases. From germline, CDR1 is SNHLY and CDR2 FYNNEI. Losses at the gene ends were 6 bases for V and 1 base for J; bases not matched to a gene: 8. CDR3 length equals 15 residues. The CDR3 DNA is TGTGCCAGCAGCCCCCTGGGACAGCAGAACACTGAAGCTTTCTTT. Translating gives CASSPLGQQNTEAFF.

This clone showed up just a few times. In nucleotides, the CDR3 is TGTGCCAGCAGAGAGATCGCGAACACCGGGGAGCTGTTTTTT. It translates to CASREIANTGELFF. The J gene is TRBJ2-2, the V gene TRBV6-4; D uncertain. Trimming cost V 6 bases and J 0 bases, with 8 bases left between them. The germline CDR1 and CDR2 sequences are MRHNA and SNTAGT. The CDR3 loop spans 14 amino acids.

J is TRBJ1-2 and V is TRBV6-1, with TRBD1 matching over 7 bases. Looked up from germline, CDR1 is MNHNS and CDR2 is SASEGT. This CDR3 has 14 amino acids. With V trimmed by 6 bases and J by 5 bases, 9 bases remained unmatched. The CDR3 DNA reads TGTGCCAGCAGCCCCGAAGGGGGCAAATATGGCTACACCTTC. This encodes CASSPEGGKYGYTF.

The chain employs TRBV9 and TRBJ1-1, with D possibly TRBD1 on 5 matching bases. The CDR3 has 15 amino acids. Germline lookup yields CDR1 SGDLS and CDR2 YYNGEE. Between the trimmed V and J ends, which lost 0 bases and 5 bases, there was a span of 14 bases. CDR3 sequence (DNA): TGTGCCAGCAGCGTAGAGGCGGGGCGGGGGACTGAAGCTTTCTTT. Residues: CASSVEAGRGTEAFF.

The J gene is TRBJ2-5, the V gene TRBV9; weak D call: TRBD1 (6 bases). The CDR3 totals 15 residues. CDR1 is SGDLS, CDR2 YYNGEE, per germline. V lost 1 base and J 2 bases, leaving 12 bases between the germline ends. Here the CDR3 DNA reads TGTGCCAGCAGCGTACAGGGGCTGGGGCAAGAGACCCAGTACTTC. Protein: CASSVQGLGQETQYF.

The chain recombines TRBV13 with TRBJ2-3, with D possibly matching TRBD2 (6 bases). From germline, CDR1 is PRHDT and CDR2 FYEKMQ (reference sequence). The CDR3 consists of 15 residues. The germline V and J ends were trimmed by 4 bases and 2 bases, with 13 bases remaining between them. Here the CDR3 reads CASSSGRSPTDTQYF. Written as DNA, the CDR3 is TGTGCCAGCAGCTCCGGGAGAAGCCCCACAGATACGCAGTATTTT.

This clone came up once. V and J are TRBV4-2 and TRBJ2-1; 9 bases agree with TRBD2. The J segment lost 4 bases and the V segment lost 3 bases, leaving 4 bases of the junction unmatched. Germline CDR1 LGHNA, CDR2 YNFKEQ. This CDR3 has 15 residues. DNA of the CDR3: TGTGCCAGCAGCCAGGGACTAGCCTCGTACAATGAGCAGTTCTTC. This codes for CASSQGLASYNEQFF.

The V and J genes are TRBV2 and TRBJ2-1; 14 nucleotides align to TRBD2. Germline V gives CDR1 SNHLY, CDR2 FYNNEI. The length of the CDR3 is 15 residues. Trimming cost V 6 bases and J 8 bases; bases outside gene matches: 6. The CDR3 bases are TGTGCCAGCAGACTGACTAGCGGGGGGGCCGATGAGCAGTTCTTC. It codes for CASRLTSGGADEQFF.

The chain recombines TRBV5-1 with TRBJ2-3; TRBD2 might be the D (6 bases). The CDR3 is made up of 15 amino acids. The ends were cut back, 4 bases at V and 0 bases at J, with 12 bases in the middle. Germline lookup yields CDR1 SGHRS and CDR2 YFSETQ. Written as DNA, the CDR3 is TGCGCCAGCAGCCCTACCGGGAGTAGCACAGATACGCAGTATTTT. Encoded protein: CASSPTGSSTDTQYF. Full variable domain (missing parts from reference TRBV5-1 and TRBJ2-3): KAGVTQTPRYLIKTRGQQVTLSCSPISGHRSVSWYQQTPGQGLQFLFEYFSETQRNKGNFPGRFSGRQFSNSRSEMNVSTLELGDSALYLCASSPTGSSTDTQYFGPGTRLTVL.

DNA of the CDR3: TGTGCCAGTAGTAGACAGGGGGCAGAGACCCAGTACTTC. Translated: CASSRQGAETQYF. This chain connects TRBV19 to TRBJ2-5; 10 positions match TRBD1. V trimming: 4 bases; J trimming: 4 bases; junction bases outside the gene matches: 0. CDR1 is LNHDA and CDR2 is SQIVND in the germline V gene (reference sequence). This CDR3 contains 13 residues. Looking up the rest from reference TRBV19 and TRBJ2-5 gives the full variable domain: DGGITQSPKYLFRKEGQNVTLSCEQNLNHDAMYWYRQDPGQGLRLIYYSQIVNDFQKGDIAEGYSVSREKKESFPLTVTSAQKNPTAFYLCASSRQGAETQYFGPGTRLLVL.

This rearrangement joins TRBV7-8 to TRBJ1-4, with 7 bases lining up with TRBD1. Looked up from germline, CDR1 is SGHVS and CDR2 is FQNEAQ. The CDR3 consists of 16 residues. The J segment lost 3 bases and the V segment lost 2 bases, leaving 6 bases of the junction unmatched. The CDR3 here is CASSLNRGGSNEKLFF. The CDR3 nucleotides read TGTGCCAGCAGCTTAAACAGGGGCGGATCTAATGAAAAACTGTTTTTT.

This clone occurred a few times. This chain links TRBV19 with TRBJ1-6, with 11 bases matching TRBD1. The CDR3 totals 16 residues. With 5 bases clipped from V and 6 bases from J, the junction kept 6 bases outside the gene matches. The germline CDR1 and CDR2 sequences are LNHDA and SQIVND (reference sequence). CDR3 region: CASSATGQGVNSPLHF. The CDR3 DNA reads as TGTGCCAGTAGTGCCACGGGACAGGGGGTTAATTCACCCCTCCACTTT.

As DNA, the CDR3 is TGTGCCAGCAGCCGTACTAGCGGCCAACTACCCTACAATGAGCAGTTCTTC. Translating it yields CASSRTSGQLPYNEQFF. The chain is built from TRBV7-6 and TRBJ2-1; TRBD2 agrees at 8 bases. V lost 5 bases, J lost 2 bases, and 11 bases stayed unmatched. Germline CDR1 and CDR2: SGHVS and FNYEAQ. The CDR3 contains 17 residues.

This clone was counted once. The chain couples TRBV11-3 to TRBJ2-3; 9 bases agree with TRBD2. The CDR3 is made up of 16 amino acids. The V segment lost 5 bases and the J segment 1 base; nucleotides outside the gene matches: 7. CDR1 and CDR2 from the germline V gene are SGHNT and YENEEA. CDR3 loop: CASSRTSGLGTDTQYF. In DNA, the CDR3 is TGTGCCAGCAGCCGCACTAGCGGGCTCGGCACAGATACGCAGTATTTT.

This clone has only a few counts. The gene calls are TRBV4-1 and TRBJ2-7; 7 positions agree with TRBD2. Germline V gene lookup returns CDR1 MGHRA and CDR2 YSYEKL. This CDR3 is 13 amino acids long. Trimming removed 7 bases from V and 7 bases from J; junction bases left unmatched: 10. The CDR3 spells CASNLTGRDEQYF. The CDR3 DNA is TGCGCCAGCAACCTTACGGGGAGGGATGAGCAGTACTTC.